In this sample, the clone carrying this T cell receptor (beta chain) turned up many times. The antigen is undetermined. Germline V gene lookup returns CDR1 SGHVS and CDR2 FQNEAQ. V dropped 3 bases and J dropped 8 bases, with 14 bases sitting between them. This CDR3 has 15 residues. Diagnosing involved the use of clinical symptoms, serum thyroxine and TRAb, thyroid ultrasound and orbital computed tomography. These data are taken from a study of T cells in Graves' hyperthyroidism and ophthalmopathy. Overall study: At initial diagnosis, before any treatment had begun, peripheral blood was obtained.

General study findings and limits: In the blood, most expanded thyroid clonotypes above 0.001 appeared as well. Model-based prediction identified ophthalmopathy a median about 6.8 months prior to its onset.

RNA transcripts yielded amplified TCR beta CDR3 regions. HTBI primers were used for first-round RT-PCR of the TCR CDR3. TCRdb re-called the multiplex PCR reads with MiXCR, one entry per CDR3 protein. This sample has fewer than 500,000 distinct CDR3 sequences, with approximately 15% found just once. The sequence came from a young man with Graves' ophthalmopathy. What was sequenced was blood. This rearrangement joins TRBV7-8 to TRBJ1-6, with D hard to call. CDR3 residues: CASSFLGPRDSPLHF. CDR3 DNA: TGTGCCAGCAGCTTCCTCGGGCCCCGGGATTCACCCCTCCACTTT.